This T cell receptor (beta chain) was found in a study of blood T cell repertoires in COVID-19. Per the study methods: Estimation of nucleated cell counts relied on the amplification of reference gene primers. The repertoire was sequenced with immunoSEQ multiplex PCR; TCRdb's copy has only in-frame clones and lacks some. V, J and clone size reflect that table, while D and trimming were determined from the DNA. The sample consists of around 140,000 clones, 87% of them appearing once. The germline gives CDR1 LNHDA, CDR2 SQIVND (reference sequence). This CDR3 spans 16 amino acids. V gave up 3 bases and J gave up 4 bases, with 17 bases separating them.

The chain recombines TRBV19 with TRBJ2-3; D is perhaps TRBD2 (6 bases). The origin of this receptor is a woman aged 40 to 49 who had been exposed to COVID-19. Sequenced: PBMCs or T cells enriched from blood (not recorded which). The DNA of the CDR3 is TGTGCCAGTAGTATTTACGGGGGAATGAGAGCAGATACGCAGTATTTT. Protein: CASSIYGGMRADTQYF.